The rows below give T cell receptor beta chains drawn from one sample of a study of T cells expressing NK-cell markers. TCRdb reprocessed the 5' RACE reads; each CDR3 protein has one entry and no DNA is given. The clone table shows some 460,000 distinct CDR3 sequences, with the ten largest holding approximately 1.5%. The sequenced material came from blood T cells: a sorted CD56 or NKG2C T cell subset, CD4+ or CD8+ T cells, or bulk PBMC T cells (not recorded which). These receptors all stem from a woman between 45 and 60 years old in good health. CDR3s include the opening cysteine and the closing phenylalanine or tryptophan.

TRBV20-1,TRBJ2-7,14,CSADRGGLVYEQYF
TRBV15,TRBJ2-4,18,CATSRALRGDTKQGIQYF
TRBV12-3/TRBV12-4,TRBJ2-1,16,CASRGRGRKGHNEQFF
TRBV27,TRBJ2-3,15,CASSLSRTTGDTQYF
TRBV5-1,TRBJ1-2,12,CASSPGFGGYTF
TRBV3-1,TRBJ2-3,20,CASSPSVTGALLGSTDTQYF
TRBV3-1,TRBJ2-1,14,CASSQGRLSNEQFF
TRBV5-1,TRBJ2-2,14,CASSFGGVNGELFF
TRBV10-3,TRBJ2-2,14,CATHGRLGTGELFF
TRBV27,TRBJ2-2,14,CASTLGVRTGELFF
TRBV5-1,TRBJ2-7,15,CASRDLTRTSYEQYF
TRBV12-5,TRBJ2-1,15,CASGLGTSGINEQFF
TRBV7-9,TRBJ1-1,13,CASSFVMGTEAFF
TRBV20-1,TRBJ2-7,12,CSARQVIGEQYF
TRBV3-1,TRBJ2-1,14,CASSQRQGSHEQFF
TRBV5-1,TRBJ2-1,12,CASSLGSLEQFF
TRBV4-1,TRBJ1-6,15,CASSRIQGLGSPLHF
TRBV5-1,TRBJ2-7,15,CASSLAPWSAYEQYF
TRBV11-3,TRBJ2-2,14,CASSFRSGPGELFF
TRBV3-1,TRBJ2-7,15,CASSHGRTPSYEQYF
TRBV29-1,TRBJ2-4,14,CSVEGLGGKNIQYF
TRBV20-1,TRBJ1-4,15,CSASRETGGNEKLFF
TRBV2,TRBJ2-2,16,CASSRDKASVAGELFF
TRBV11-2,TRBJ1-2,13,CASSRTGTNGYTF
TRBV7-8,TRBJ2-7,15,CASSLRLGGLYEQYF
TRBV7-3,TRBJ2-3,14,CASSPLAGPGTQYF